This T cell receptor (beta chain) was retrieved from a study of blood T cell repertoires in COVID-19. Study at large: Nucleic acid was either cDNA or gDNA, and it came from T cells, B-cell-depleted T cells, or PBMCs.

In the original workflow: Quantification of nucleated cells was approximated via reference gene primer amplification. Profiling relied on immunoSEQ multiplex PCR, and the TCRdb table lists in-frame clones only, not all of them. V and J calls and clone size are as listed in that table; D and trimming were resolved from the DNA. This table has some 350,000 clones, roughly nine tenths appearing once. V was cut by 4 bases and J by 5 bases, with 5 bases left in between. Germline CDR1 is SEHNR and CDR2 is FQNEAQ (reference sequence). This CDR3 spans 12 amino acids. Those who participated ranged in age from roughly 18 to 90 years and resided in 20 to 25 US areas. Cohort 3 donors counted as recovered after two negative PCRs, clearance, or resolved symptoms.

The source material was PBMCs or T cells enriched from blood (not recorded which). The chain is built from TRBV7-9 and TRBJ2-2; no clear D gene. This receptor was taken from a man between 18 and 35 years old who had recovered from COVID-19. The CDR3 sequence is CASSYLTGELFF. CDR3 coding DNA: TGTGCCAGCAGCTACCTAACCGGGGAGCTGTTTTTT.